This TCR beta chain was observed in a study of blood T cell repertoires in COVID-19. The CDR3 length is 15 residues. Germline CDR1 is MNHEY and CDR2 is SVGEGT. V was pared by 6 bases and J by 1 base, with 12 bases between. This table comes from immunoSEQ multiplex PCR, and its TCRdb copy is limited to in-frame clones, with some not included. The sample yields some 120,000 clones, approximately 83% seen once. This clone has only one observation. The origin of this receptor is a woman aged 45-65 years who had recovered from COVID-19. The rearrangement joins TRBV6-2 or TRBV6-3 to TRBJ2-2; D gene ambiguous. The specimen sequenced was peripheral blood. The CDR3 nucleotides are TGTGCCAGCAGCAGCCCTTCATGGAACACCGGGGAGCTGTTTTTT. Protein sequence: CASSSPSWNTGELFF.